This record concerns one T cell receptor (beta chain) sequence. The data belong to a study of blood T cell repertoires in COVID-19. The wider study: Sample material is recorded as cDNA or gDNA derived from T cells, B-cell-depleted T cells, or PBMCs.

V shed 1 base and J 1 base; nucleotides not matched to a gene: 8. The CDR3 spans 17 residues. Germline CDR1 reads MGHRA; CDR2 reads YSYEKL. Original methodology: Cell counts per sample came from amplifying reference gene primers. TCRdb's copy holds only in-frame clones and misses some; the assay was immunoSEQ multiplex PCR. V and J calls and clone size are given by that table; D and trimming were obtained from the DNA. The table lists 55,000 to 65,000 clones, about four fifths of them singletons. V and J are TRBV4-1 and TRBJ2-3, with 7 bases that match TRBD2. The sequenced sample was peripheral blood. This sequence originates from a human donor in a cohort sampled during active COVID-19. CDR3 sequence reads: CASSQVQAGVRTDTQYF. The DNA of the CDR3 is TGCGCCAGCAGCCAAGTCCAGGCGGGAGTGCGCACAGATACGCAGTATTTT.